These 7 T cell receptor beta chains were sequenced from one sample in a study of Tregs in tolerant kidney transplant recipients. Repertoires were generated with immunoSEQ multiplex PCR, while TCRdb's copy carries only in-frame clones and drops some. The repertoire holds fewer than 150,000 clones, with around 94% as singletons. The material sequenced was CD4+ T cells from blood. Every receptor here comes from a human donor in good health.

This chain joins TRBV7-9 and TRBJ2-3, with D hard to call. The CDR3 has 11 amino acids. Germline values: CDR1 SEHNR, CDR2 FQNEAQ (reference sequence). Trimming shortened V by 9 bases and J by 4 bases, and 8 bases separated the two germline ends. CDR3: CASSYADTQYF. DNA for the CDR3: TGTGCCAGTTCGTATGCAGATACGCAGTATTTT.

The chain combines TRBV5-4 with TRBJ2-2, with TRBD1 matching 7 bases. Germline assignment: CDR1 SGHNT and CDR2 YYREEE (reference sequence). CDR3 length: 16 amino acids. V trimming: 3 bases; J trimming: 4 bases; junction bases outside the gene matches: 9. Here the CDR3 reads CASSSDWTGLTGELFF. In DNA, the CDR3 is TGTGCCAGCAGCTCGGACTGGACAGGACTCACCGGGGAGCTGTTTTTT.

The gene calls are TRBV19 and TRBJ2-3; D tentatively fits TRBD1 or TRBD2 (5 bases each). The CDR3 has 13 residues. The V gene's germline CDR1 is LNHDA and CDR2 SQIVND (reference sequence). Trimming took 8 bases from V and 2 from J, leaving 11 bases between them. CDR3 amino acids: CASARGDTDTQYF. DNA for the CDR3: TGTGCCAGTGCTAGAGGGGACACAGATACGCAGTATTTT.

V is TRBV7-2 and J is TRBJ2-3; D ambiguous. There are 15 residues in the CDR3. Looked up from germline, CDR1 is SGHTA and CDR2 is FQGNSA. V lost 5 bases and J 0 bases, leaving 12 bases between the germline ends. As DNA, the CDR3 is TGTGCCAGCAGCGTTAGCACACCTAGCACAGATACGCAGTATTTT. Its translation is CASSVSTPSTDTQYF.

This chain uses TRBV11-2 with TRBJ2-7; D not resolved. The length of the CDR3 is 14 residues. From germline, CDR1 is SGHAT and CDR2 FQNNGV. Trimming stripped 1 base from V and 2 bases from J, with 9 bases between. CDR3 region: CASSLATGPYEQYF. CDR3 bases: TGTGCCAGCAGCTTAGCCACTGGCCCCTACGAGCAGTACTTC.

This CDR3 reads CASSSRNGQEAFF. The CDR3 DNA is TGTGCCAGCAGTTCTCGTAATGGGCAAGAAGCTTTCTTT. The chain couples TRBV5-6 to TRBJ1-1, with D hard to call. V was trimmed by 5 bases and J by 8 bases, leaving 16 bases between them. The germline V gene encodes CDR1 SGHDT and CDR2 YYEEEE. The CDR3 is 13 residues long. The complete variable domain, with remaining parts taken from reference TRBV5-6 and TRBJ1-1, reads DAGVTQSPTHLIKTRGQQVTLRCSPKSGHDTVSWYQQALGQGPQFIFQYYEEEERQRGNFPDRFSGHQFPNYSSELNVNALLLGDSALYLCASSSRNGQEAFFGQGTRLTVV.

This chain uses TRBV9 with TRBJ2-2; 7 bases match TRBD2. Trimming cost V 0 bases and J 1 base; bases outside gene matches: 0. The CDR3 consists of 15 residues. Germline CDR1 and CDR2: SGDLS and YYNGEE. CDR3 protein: CASSVGTRNTGELFF. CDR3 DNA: TGTGCCAGCAGCGTAGGGACTAGGAACACCGGGGAGCTGTTTTTT.